A selection of T cell receptor beta chains follows, all from one sample in a study of cytomegalovirus exposure and HLA in healthy donors. Method: immunoSEQ multiplex PCR; TCRdb's copy keeps in-frame clones and lacks some. The table lists 80,000 or so clones, around three quarters of them singletons, with around 4.3% in the top ten. The source material was PBMCs. The origin of the receptors is a man between 35 and 55 years old in good health and CMV-seronegative. The CDR3 runs from the conserved cysteine through the conserved F or W. D genes are given only for firm matches. Size values are once, few and many counts, or a class for expanded clones, and some rows have none.

J	D	V	size	CDR3	DNA
TRBJ2-1	-	TRBV10-2	-	CASSGTHLPNEQFF	TGCGCCAGCAGCGGGACTCACCTGCCTAATGAGCAGTTCTTC
TRBJ1-1	-	TRBV29-1	few	CSVEKGRRGTEAFF	TGCAGCGTTGAAAAGGGCAGGAGAGGGACTGAAGCTTTCTTT
TRBJ2-2	TRBD2	TRBV7-9	-	CASSILGLGITGELFF	TGTGCCAGCAGCATACTCGGACTAGGAATCACCGGGGAGCTGTTTTTT
TRBJ1-2	-	TRBV5-6	few	CASSRGQRVYGYTF	TGTGCCAGCAGCCGTGGACAGAGAGTGTATGGCTACACCTTC
TRBJ2-7	TRBD1	TRBV7-9	few	CASSLGQGGEQYF	TGTGCCAGCAGCTTGGGACAGGGCGGCGAGCAGTACTTC
TRBJ1-5	-	TRBV19	-	CASSPAVRDQPQHF	TGTGCCAGTAGTCCGGCTGTGAGGGATCAGCCCCAGCATTTT
TRBJ2-7	TRBD2	TRBV7-2	-	CASSWGLAGEQYF	TGTGCCAGCAGCTGGGGACTAGCGGGAGAGCAGTACTTC
TRBJ2-1	TRBD1	TRBV6-6	-	CASSSGTGVLNEQFF	TGTGCCAGCAGTTCCGGGACAGGGGTGTTGAATGAGCAGTTCTTC
TRBJ2-7	-	TRBV25-1	-	CASSQGYEQYF	TGTGCCAGCAGTCAGGGCTACGAGCAGTACTTC
TRBJ2-7	-	TRBV25-1	few	CASSSPGSGFSYEQYF	TGTGCCAGCAGCTCCCCGGGGAGCGGGTTCTCCTACGAGCAGTACTTC
TRBJ2-3	TRBD2	TRBV6-5	-	CASSRLAGPTDTQYF	TGTGCCAGCAGCCGACTAGCGGGCCCCACAGATACGCAGTATTTT
TRBJ1-5	TRBD1	TRBV30	-	CAWSAPGQGWDQPQHF	TGTGCCTGGAGTGCCCCGGGACAGGGCTGGGATCAGCCCCAGCATTTT
TRBJ2-4	TRBD2	TRBV18	-	CASSPMGLAGGPNIQYF	TGTGCCAGCTCACCAATGGGACTAGCGGGAGGGCCGAACATTCAGTACTTC
TRBJ2-7	TRBD2	TRBV30	few	CAWRNLGLAGEHEQYF	TGTGCCTGGAGAAATCTGGGACTAGCGGGAGAGCACGAGCAGTACTTC
TRBJ2-2	TRBD2	TRBV29-1	-	CSVENRRRGAANTGELFF	TGCAGCGTTGAAAATAGGCGGCGGGGGGCTGCGAACACCGGGGAGCTGTTTTTT
TRBJ1-2	-	TRBV28	once	CASQGNYGYTF	TGTGCCAGCCAGGGAAACTATGGCTACACCTTC
TRBJ2-3	TRBD2	TRBV11-1	-	CASSSGTSNTDTQYF	TGTGCCAGCAGCTCCGGGACTAGCAACACAGATACGCAGTATTTT
TRBJ2-1	TRBD2	TRBV7-2	-	CASSSRLAGGSYNEQFF	TGTGCCAGCAGCTCCCGACTAGCGGGGGGCTCCTACAATGAGCAGTTCTTC
TRBJ1-1	-	TRBV5-4	few	CASSPTQNTEAFF	TGTGCCAGCAGCCCCACACAGAACACTGAAGCTTTCTTT
TRBJ2-7	TRBD2	TRBV29-1	once	CSVIAGDYEQYF	TGCAGCGTTATAGCGGGAGACTACGAGCAGTACTTC
TRBJ2-3	-	TRBV5-6	few	CASSPGRAGGTDTQYF	TGTGCCAGCAGCCCTGGAAGGGCGGGTGGCACAGATACGCAGTATTTT
TRBJ2-7	TRBD2	TRBV5-1	-	CASSFQREAYEQYF	TGCGCCAGCAGCTTCCAGCGGGAGGCCTACGAGCAGTACTTC
TRBJ2-2	-	TRBV10-3	once	CAIGGAGELFF	TGTGCCATTGGGGGCGCCGGGGAGCTGTTTTTT
TRBJ2-6	-	TRBV25-1	-	CASSETGVLVSGANVLTF	TGTGCCAGCAGTGAAACCGGGGTATTAGTGTCTGGGGCCAACGTCCTGACTTTC
TRBJ1-2	-	TRBV10-2	-	CASGSGSSYGYTF	TGCGCCAGCGGGTCCGGGAGTTCCTATGGCTACACCTTC
TRBJ1-5	-	TRBV6-1	few	CASSEEVGGGNQPQHF	TGTGCCAGCAGTGAAGAGGTGGGTGGAGGCAATCAGCCCCAGCATTTT
TRBJ2-5	-	TRBV5-1	-	CASSLYGTQYF	TGCGCCAGCAGCTTATACGGGACCCAGTACTTC
TRBJ1-1	-	TRBV5-1	-	CASSVGHGEAFF	TGCGCCAGCAGCGTGGGACACGGAGAAGCTTTCTTT
TRBJ2-7	TRBD2	TRBV4-3	-	CASSPDTSGRYEQYF	TGCGCCAGCAGCCCAGACACTAGCGGGAGGTACGAGCAGTACTTC
TRBJ2-7	TRBD2	TRBV7-9	-	CASSLGGTSGRSGEQYF	TGTGCCAGCAGCTTAGGGGGGACTAGCGGGAGATCAGGCGAGCAGTACTTC
TRBJ2-5	TRBD2	TRBV4-3	-	CASSQAPVGGRGQETQYF	TGCGCCAGCAGCCAAGCCCCGGTAGGCGGGAGGGGTCAAGAGACCCAGTACTTC
TRBJ2-5	-	TRBV30	-	CAEQGPETQYF	TGTGCCGAACAGGGCCCGGAGACCCAGTACTTC
TRBJ1-5	-	TRBV5-1	-	CASSLEGRGGNQPQHF	TGCGCCAGCAGCTTGGAAGGGCGGGGAGGCAATCAGCCCCAGCATTTT
TRBJ1-2	TRBD1	TRBV25-1	-	CASSVQGAGQGNYGYTF	TGTGCCAGCAGTGTCCAAGGGGCGGGACAGGGAAACTATGGCTACACCTTC
TRBJ1-4	-	TRBV28	-	CASSTNPRTATNEKLFF	TGTGCCAGCAGTACGAACCCTCGGACAGCAACTAATGAAAAACTGTTTTTT
TRBJ2-2	TRBD2	TRBV27	-	CASSLGSGMAGELFF	TGTGCCAGCAGTTTGGGTAGCGGGATGGCCGGGGAGCTGTTTTTT
TRBJ2-7	TRBD2	TRBV7-8	once	CASSPSTSLLSEQYF	TGTGCCAGCAGCCCGTCGACTAGCCTTTTATCCGAGCAGTACTTC